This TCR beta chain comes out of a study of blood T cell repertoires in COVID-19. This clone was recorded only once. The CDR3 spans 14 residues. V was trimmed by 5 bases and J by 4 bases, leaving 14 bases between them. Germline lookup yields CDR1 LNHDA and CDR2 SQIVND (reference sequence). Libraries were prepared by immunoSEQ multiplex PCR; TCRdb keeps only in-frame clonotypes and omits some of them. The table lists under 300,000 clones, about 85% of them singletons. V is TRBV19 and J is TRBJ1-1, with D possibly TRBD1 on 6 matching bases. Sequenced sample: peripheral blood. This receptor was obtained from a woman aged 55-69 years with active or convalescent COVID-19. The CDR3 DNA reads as TGTGCCAGTAGTCCCACAGGGCTGGTCACTGAAGCTTTCTTT. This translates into CASSPTGLVTEAFF.